This T cell receptor (beta chain) stems from a study of T cells in Graves' hyperthyroidism and ophthalmopathy. Authors of the study amplified TCR beta CDR3 regions from RNA transcripts. During a first-round RT-PCR of the TCR CDR3, the HTBI primer set was used. TCRdb fed the multiplex PCR reads into MiXCR, producing one record per CDR3 protein. The table shows roughly 380,000 distinct CDR3 sequences, with less than 15% occurring only once. The CDR3 covers 14 residues. In germline, CDR1 is MDHEN, CDR2 SYDVKM. Trimming took off 7 bases at V and 7 bases at J, with 14 bases between the two ends. The chain has TRBV28 and TRBJ1-6, with a weak D call TRBD1 (5 bases). The clonotype comes from a man aged 25 to 40 with Graves' hyperthyroidism that later progressed to Graves' ophthalmopathy. The sample taken for sequencing was blood. CDR3 residues: CASTDSSGNSPLHF. The DNA of the CDR3 is TGTGCCAGCACAGACAGTTCCGGGAATTCACCCCTCCACTTT.